One and the same sample provided the 23 T cell receptor beta chains below, sequenced in a study of cytomegalovirus exposure and HLA in healthy donors. Both 60 Vbeta primers and 13 Jbeta primers went into the PCR. Measured with immunoSEQ multiplex PCR; TCRdb has only the in-frame clones, and not every one. The sample records about 98,000 clones, around 74% being singletons. Sequences were obtained from PBMCs. The receptors were gathered from a male donor in good health and CMV-seronegative.

The rearrangement uses TRBV2 and TRBJ2-1; 7 bases map to TRBD2. J was trimmed by 5 bases and V by 4 bases; bases with no gene match: 8. Germline V gene lookup returns CDR1 SNHLY and CDR2 FYNNEI. The CDR3 runs to 15 residues. This CDR3 is CASSVEGGPNNEQFF. In DNA form, the CDR3 reads TGTGCCAGCAGTGTGGAGGGAGGGCCGAACAATGAGCAGTTCTTC.

The chain combines TRBV27 with TRBJ2-3, with no clear D. CDR1 is MNHEY and CDR2 is SMNVEV in the germline V gene (reference sequence). This CDR3 is 14 amino acids long. The V and J ends lost 4 bases and 2 bases respectively, with 10 bases between them. As DNA, the CDR3 is TGTGCCAGCAGTTCAACGGGTACCACAGATACGCAGTATTTT. It encodes CASSSTGTTDTQYF.

The chain has TRBV28 and TRBJ2-7; 11 bases fit TRBD2. Trimming took 7 bases from V and 4 from J; bases not matched to a gene: 9. This CDR3 is 15 amino acids long. Germline V gene data show CDR1 as MDHEN and CDR2 as SYDVKM. The CDR3 DNA follows: TGTGCCAGCACGGAAAGACTAGCGGGATTGTACGAGCAGTACTTC. It specifies CASTERLAGLYEQYF.

This clone was found once. The chain has TRBV9 and TRBJ1-6; D is unclear. V lost 0 bases and J lost 9, with 13 bases in between. The CDR3 sequence is 15 residues long. Germline V gene data show CDR1 as SGDLS and CDR2 as YYNGEE. CDR3 DNA: TGTGCCAGCAGCGTAGGACACCAAAGCGGTTCACCCCTCCACTTT. Translated: CASSVGHQSGSPLHF.

The chain joins TRBV6-4 to TRBJ2-3; 9 positions agree with TRBD2. Germline V CDR1 and CDR2: MRHNA, SNTAGT. The V segment lost 0 bases and the J segment 2 bases; nucleotides outside the gene matches: 3. The CDR3 has 16 residues. The CDR3 is CASSDSSSGATDTQYF. Here the CDR3 DNA reads TGTGCCAGCAGTGACTCGTCTAGCGGGGCCACAGATACGCAGTATTTT.

This chain connects TRBV28 to TRBJ1-1; 8 bases are a match to TRBD1. Trimming removed 5 bases from V and 4 bases from J; junction bases left unmatched: 3. The germline gives CDR1 MDHEN, CDR2 SYDVKM. This CDR3 is built from 13 residues. The CDR3 spells CASSTGGSTEAFF. The DNA for the CDR3 is TGTGCCAGCAGTACAGGGGGTAGCACTGAAGCTTTCTTT.

The CDR3 DNA reads as TGCGCCAGCAGCCAAGTCCCCTCGGGGAACACCGGGGAGCTGTTTTTT. It specifies CASSQVPSGNTGELFF. The chain has TRBV4-3 and TRBJ2-2; no clear D gene. CDR1 LGHNA and CDR2 YSLEER come from the germline V gene. The CDR3 is 16 amino acids. The V and J ends lost 1 base and 1 base respectively, with 10 bases between them.

The rearrangement links TRBV28 to TRBJ2-1; TRBD2 matches 13 bases. The ends lost 6 bases at V and 8 bases at J; junction bases unmatched: 7. This CDR3 comprises 15 residues. Germline V gives CDR1 MDHEN, CDR2 SYDVKM. The CDR3 DNA is TGTGCCAGCAGCCTGGGGGGACTAGCGGGGCATGAGCAGTTCTTC. As protein: CASSLGGLAGHEQFF.

The genes are TRBV9 and TRBJ2-2, with D hard to call. V was cut by 1 base and J by 6 bases, with 4 bases left in between. The germline gives CDR1 SGDLS, CDR2 YYNGEE. This CDR3 comprises 12 residues. This chain's CDR3 is CASSVSPGELFF. The DNA for the CDR3 is TGTGCCAGCAGCGTAAGCCCCGGGGAGCTGTTTTTT.

The genes are TRBV29-1 and TRBJ2-7; TRBD2 matches at 15 bases. With 4 bases clipped from V and 6 bases from J, the junction kept 4 bases outside the gene matches. The CDR3 is made up of 14 amino acids. Germline V gene sequence: CDR1 SQVTM, CDR2 ANQGSEA. The CDR3 here is CSVGGTSGRSEQYF. In DNA form, the CDR3 reads TGCAGCGTTGGAGGGACTAGCGGGAGGAGCGAGCAGTACTTC.

The chain uses TRBV7-9 and TRBJ2-3; D gene unclear. The CDR3 is 14 amino acids. Germline CDR1 reads SEHNR; CDR2 reads FQNEAQ (reference sequence). Trimming pared 7 bases from V and 0 bases from J, leaving 11 bases between. CDR3 coding DNA: TGTGCCAGCACCTCTAGTGGGAGCACAGATACGCAGTATTTT. Translated, it gives CASTSSGSTDTQYF.

V and J are TRBV30 and TRBJ2-1; 7 nucleotides line up with TRBD2. V lost 0 bases to trimming and J lost 10 bases; unmatched junction nucleotides: 6. The CDR3 is made up of 13 amino acids. The germline V gene has CDR1 GTSNPN and CDR2 SVGIG (reference sequence). The CDR3 DNA is TGTGCCTGGAGTGTAATAGCGGGCAGAGAGCAGTTCTTC. Translating it yields CAWSVIAGREQFF. Full variable domain (outside the CDR3, taken from reference TRBV30 and TRBJ2-1): SQTIHQWPATLVQPVGSPLSLECTVEGTSNPNLYWYRQAAGRGLQLLFYSVGIGQISSEVPQNLSASRPQDRQFILSSKKLLLSDSGFYLCAWSVIAGREQFFGPGTRLTVL.

The V call is TRBV29-1, the J call TRBJ2-3; 9 bases map to TRBD1. The CDR3 spans 13 residues. CDR1 SQVTM and CDR2 ANQGSEA come from the germline V gene. CDR3 sequence: CRATGGFTDTQYF. CDR3 DNA: TGCAGAGCTACAGGGGGCTTCACAGATACGCAGTATTTT.

This chain uses TRBV6-1 with TRBJ2-2, with D hard to call. V was shortened by 0 bases and J by 6 bases, with 8 bases between the two germline ends. This CDR3 spans 14 amino acids. Germline loops: CDR1 MNHNS, CDR2 SASEGT. CDR3 sequence (DNA): TGTGCCAGCAGTGAAGCTCGTTCTCCCGGGGAGCTGTTTTTT. Its protein is CASSEARSPGELFF.

This clone has more than one count but fewer than ten. The chain couples TRBV5-6 to TRBJ2-7; TRBD2 matches 12 bases. Germline values: CDR1 SGHDT, CDR2 YYEEEE. V was clipped by 3 bases and J by 6 bases; unmatched bases: 7. This CDR3 is built from 15 residues. The CDR3 DNA sequence: TGTGCCAGCAGCTCGGGACTAGCGGGTTGGGGCGAGCAGTACTTC. Protein product: CASSSGLAGWGEQYF.

This clone showed up just once. The CDR3 DNA reads TGTGCCAGCAGTTTACAGGGCATGAACACTGAAGCTTTCTTT. It encodes CASSLQGMNTEAFF. The chain employs TRBV28 and TRBJ1-1; tentatively, D is TRBD1 (5 bases). This CDR3 is 14 amino acids long. Trimming stripped 2 bases from V and 0 bases from J, with 7 bases between. Germline-derived CDR1 and CDR2 are MDHEN and SYDVKM.

The gene calls are TRBV6-1 and TRBJ2-5; 9 bases are shared with TRBD2. The CDR3 runs 14 residues. Germline V gene data show CDR1 as MNHNS and CDR2 as SASEGT. V shed 1 base, J shed 5 bases, and the junction held 2 bases outside the gene matches. Here the CDR3 reads CASSEGSGGETQYF. CDR3 DNA: TGTGCCAGCAGTGAAGGGAGCGGGGGGGAGACCCAGTACTTC.

The V gene is TRBV19, the J gene TRBJ2-2; 10 positions match TRBD2. V gave up 10 bases and J gave up 7 bases; unmatched junction bases: 9. There are 14 residues in the CDR3. Per germline, CDR1 LNHDA and CDR2 SQIVND (reference sequence). In DNA, the CDR3 is TGTGCCACTAGACCAGCGGGAGGGGACGGGGAGCTGTTTTTT. Its translation is CATRPAGGDGELFF. Full variable domain (remainder filled in from reference TRBV19 and TRBJ2-2): DGGITQSPKYLFRKEGQNVTLSCEQNLNHDAMYWYRQDPGQGLRLIYYSQIVNDFQKGDIAEGYSVSREKKESFPLTVTSAQKNPTAFYLCATRPAGGDGELFFGEGSRLTVL.

V usage is TRBV28 and J usage is TRBJ2-7; D is undetermined. Germline V lookup: CDR1 MDHEN, CDR2 SYDVKM. V lost 5 bases and J lost 0, with 11 bases in between. The CDR3 contains 14 residues. Here the CDR3 DNA reads TGTGCCAGCAGTAGTACGCGTTCCTCCTACGAGCAGTACTTC. Protein product: CASSSTRSSYEQYF.

The rearrangement links TRBV27 to TRBJ2-1; D possibly corresponds to TRBD2 (5 bases). Trimming took off 7 bases at V and 0 bases at J, with 10 bases between the two ends. In germline, CDR1 is MNHEY, CDR2 SMNVEV (reference sequence). The CDR3 covers 14 residues. This CDR3 is CASNMGSSYNEQFF. The CDR3 DNA follows: TGTGCCAGCAATATGGGGAGCTCCTACAATGAGCAGTTCTTC.

This clone was seen only a few times. The chain has TRBV6-5 and TRBJ2-1; 10 bases match TRBD2. The CDR3 sequence is 15 residues long. V gave up 2 bases and J gave up 7 bases; unmatched junction bases: 5. Germline assignment: CDR1 MNHEY and CDR2 SVGAGI. The CDR3 reads CASSYMGLATNEQFF. For the CDR3, the DNA is TGTGCCAGCAGTTACATGGGACTAGCGACTAATGAGCAGTTCTTC.

The chain is built from TRBV6-1 and TRBJ2-2; D is possibly TRBD1 (6 bases). Trimming left V 4 bases short and J 7 bases short, with 13 bases between. The germline V gene encodes CDR1 MNHNS and CDR2 SASEGT. The CDR3 runs to 14 residues. As DNA, the CDR3 is TGTGCCAGCAGTGTTCAGGGGTATAGCGGGGAGCTGTTTTTT. Translated, it gives CASSVQGYSGELFF.

DNA of the CDR3: TGTGCCAGCAGCGGATTACTAGCGGGTGGGGAAGAGACCCAGTACTTC. This translates into CASSGLLAGGEETQYF. The chain carries TRBV9 and TRBJ2-5; 9 bases match TRBD2. This CDR3 comprises 16 residues. Germline values: CDR1 SGDLS, CDR2 YYNGEE. V trimming: 3 bases; J trimming: 3 bases; junction bases outside the gene matches: 9.